The 20 T cell receptor beta chains below all came from one sample that was sequenced in a study of memory CD4+ T cells and cytomegalovirus serostatus. Using immunoSEQ multiplex PCR, the repertoire was profiled, and TCRdb retains in-frame clones only, with some absent. The sample lists 45,000 or so clones; roughly three quarters were seen once. The sort gate was single viable CD3+CD4+CD8-CD45RO+ cells for memory CD4+ T cells. The specimen was memory CD4+ T cells from blood. These receptors all come from an adult in good health and CMV-seronegative.

CDR3: CASSRRDSSSTGELFF. As DNA, the CDR3 is TGTGCCAGCAGCCGCCGGGACTCCTCGAGCACCGGGGAGCTGTTTTTT. The rearrangement joins TRBV5-4 to TRBJ2-2, with a weak D call TRBD2 (6 bases). The CDR3 is made up of 16 amino acids. Trimming shortened V by 4 bases and J by 4 bases, and 17 bases separated the two germline ends. CDR1 is SGHNT, CDR2 YYREEE, per germline (reference sequence).

V usage is TRBV30 and J usage is TRBJ1-6, with D perhaps matching TRBD1 (5 bases). V was trimmed by 0 bases and J by 11 bases, leaving 14 bases between them. CDR1 GTSNPN and CDR2 SVGIG come from the germline V gene (reference sequence). The CDR3 runs to 14 residues. CDR3 DNA sequence: TGTGCCTGGAGTGTCCAGGGACTGGTGACACCCCTCCACTTT. It translates to CAWSVQGLVTPLHF.

This chain joins TRBV18 and TRBJ1-5; TRBD1 agrees at 9 bases. The CDR3 consists of 15 residues. The J segment lost 6 bases and the V segment lost 3 bases, leaving 6 bases of the junction unmatched. Germline CDR1 and CDR2: KGHSH and LQKENI. CDR3 residues: CASSPGTGSLQPQHF. The CDR3, as DNA: TGTGCCAGCTCACCCGGGACAGGGAGTCTTCAGCCCCAGCATTTT.

The gene calls are TRBV5-6 and TRBJ1-3; D ambiguous. This CDR3 has 15 amino acids. V lost 6 bases and J 0 bases, leaving 13 bases between the germline ends. CDR1 and CDR2 from the germline V gene are SGHDT and YYEEEE. The CDR3 nucleotides read TGTGCCAGCAACGGACTGGGCAGCTCTGGAAACACCATATATTTT. Protein product: CASNGLGSSGNTIYF. The full variable domain, rest sourced from reference TRBV5-6 and TRBJ1-3, is DAGVTQSPTHLIKTRGQQVTLRCSPKSGHDTVSWYQQALGQGPQFIFQYYEEEERQRGNFPDRFSGHQFPNYSSELNVNALLLGDSALYLCASNGLGSSGNTIYFGEGSWLTVV.

This clone was recorded a few times. CDR3 in amino acids: CASRGTGVAGELFF. In nucleotides, the CDR3 is TGTGCCAGTCGCGGGACAGGGGTGGCCGGGGAGCTGTTTTTT. The chain recombines TRBV19 with TRBJ2-2; 10 positions match TRBD1. Germline lookup yields CDR1 LNHDA and CDR2 SQIVND (reference sequence). V was pared by 8 bases and J by 6 bases, with 6 bases of the junction left unmatched. The length of the CDR3 is 14 residues. Supplemented by reference TRBV19 and TRBJ2-2, the full variable domain reads DGGITQSPKYLFRKEGQNVTLSCEQNLNHDAMYWYRQDPGQGLRLIYYSQIVNDFQKGDIAEGYSVSREKKESFPLTVTSAQKNPTAFYLCASRGTGVAGELFFGEGSRLTVL.

The CDR3 here is CASSIDRGIYGYTF. The CDR3 region has the DNA TGTGCCAGTAGTATAGATAGAGGAATCTATGGCTACACCTTC. The chain has TRBV19 and TRBJ1-2; D not certain. Trimming took 0 bases from V and 4 from J, leaving 9 bases between them. Germline loops: CDR1 LNHDA, CDR2 SQIVND (reference sequence). The CDR3 covers 14 residues.

In its sample, this clone was seen once. This chain links TRBV5-6 with TRBJ2-7; D remains unclear. The CDR3 is 12 amino acids. V was clipped by 3 bases and J by 2 bases, with 6 bases between them. Germline CDR1 reads SGHDT; CDR2 reads YYEEEE. CDR3 in DNA: TGTGCCAGCAGCTCTACGACCTACGAGCAGTACTTC. Its protein product is CASSSTTYEQYF. The complete variable domain, with remaining parts taken from reference TRBV5-6 and TRBJ2-7, reads DAGVTQSPTHLIKTRGQQVTLRCSPKSGHDTVSWYQQALGQGPQFIFQYYEEEERQRGNFPDRFSGHQFPNYSSELNVNALLLGDSALYLCASSSTTYEQYFGPGTRLTVT.

The J gene is TRBJ1-1, the V gene TRBV7-2; D call uncertain. Per germline, CDR1 SGHTA and CDR2 FQGNSA. Trimming cost V 3 bases and J 3 bases, with 11 bases left between them. There are 14 residues in the CDR3. The CDR3 nucleotides are TGTGCCAGCAGCTTGTCTCGGCTCTACACTGAAGCTTTCTTT. Protein sequence: CASSLSRLYTEAFF.

The CDR3 DNA is TGTGCCAGCAGCCCAAACAGGGTCTCCTACGAGCAGTACTTC. This translates into CASSPNRVSYEQYF. The rearrangement links TRBV7-8 to TRBJ2-7, with D tentatively TRBD1 (6 bases). Germline V gene sequence: CDR1 SGHVS, CDR2 FQNEAQ. The CDR3 length is 14 residues. Trimming left V 5 bases short and J 0 bases short, with 11 bases between. The full variable domain, its missing parts supplied by reference TRBV7-8 and TRBJ2-7, is GAGVSQSPRYKVAKRGQDVALRCDPISGHVSLFWYQQALGQGPEFLTYFQNEAQLDKSGLPSDRFFAERPEGSVSTLKIQRTQQEDSAVYLCASSPNRVSYEQYFGPGTRLTVT.

This clone has a handful of counts. In DNA, the CDR3 is TGTGCCTGGAGTGTACTTCAAGATAATTCACCCCTCCACTTT. This sequence encodes CAWSVLQDNSPLHF. The chain is built from TRBV30 and TRBJ1-6; D uncertain. The CDR3 extends over 14 amino acids. Trimming cost V 0 bases and J 5 bases, with 8 bases left between them. Germline loops: CDR1 GTSNPN, CDR2 SVGIG (reference sequence). Drawing the rest from reference TRBV30 and TRBJ1-6, the complete variable domain is SQTIHQWPATLVQPVGSPLSLECTVEGTSNPNLYWYRQAAGRGLQLLFYSVGIGQISSEVPQNLSASRPQDRQFILSSKKLLLSDSGFYLCAWSVLQDNSPLHFGNGTRLTVT.

In its sample, this clone was seen once. This rearrangement joins TRBV11-1 to TRBJ2-1; 9 bases align to TRBD2. This CDR3 has 15 residues. After removal of 2 bases from V and 3 bases from J, the junction contained 2 bases not matched to a gene. Germline-derived CDR1 and CDR2 are SGHAT and FQDESV (reference sequence). CDR3 protein: CASSLRTSDYNEQFF. As DNA, the CDR3 is TGTGCCAGCAGCTTAAGGACTAGCGACTACAATGAGCAGTTCTTC.

Concerning this clone: The sample contains more than one DNA sequence encoding this CDR3. J is TRBJ1-2 and V is TRBV5-6, with D possibly matching TRBD1 (5 bases). The V and J ends lost 8 bases and 0 bases respectively, with 11 bases between them. The germline V gene encodes CDR1 SGHDT and CDR2 YYEEEE. The CDR3 has 13 amino acids. The chain's CDR3 is CASIDSSNYGYTF. The CDR3, as DNA: TGTGCCAGTATCGACAGCTCTAACTATGGCTACACCTTC. Based on the CDR3 plus reference TRBV5-6 and TRBJ1-2, the full variable domain is DAGVTQSPTHLIKTRGQQVTLRCSPKSGHDTVSWYQQALGQGPQFIFQYYEEEERQRGNFPDRFSGHQFPNYSSELNVNALLLGDSALYLCASIDSSNYGYTFGSGTRLTVV.

This clone was seen a few times. The CDR3 DNA reads as TGTGCCAGCAGCTTGGCCTTTAATCTGGACAGCAGCACAGATACGCAGTATTTT. Protein sequence: CASSLAFNLDSSTDTQYF. The chain joins TRBV5-4 to TRBJ2-3, with TRBD1 as a possible D gene (6 bases). The V and J ends lost 0 bases and 0 bases respectively, with 17 bases between them. The CDR3 is made up of 18 amino acids. Germline-derived CDR1 and CDR2 are SGHNT and YYREEE (reference sequence).

The chain links TRBV29-1 to TRBJ2-4; D possibly uses TRBD1 or TRBD2 (5 bases each). CDR1 is SQVTM, CDR2 ANQGSEA, per germline. The CDR3 totals 11 residues. Trimming removed 0 bases from V and 12 bases from J, with 9 bases in between. The CDR3 nucleotides read TGCAGCGTTGAAGATTTAGGGACTCAGTACTTC. Translation: CSVEDLGTQYF. The full variable domain, completed using reference TRBV29-1 and TRBJ2-4, is SAVISQKPSRDICQRGTSLTIQCQVDSQVTMMFWYRQQPGQSLTLIATANQGSEATYESGFVIDKFPISRPNLTFSTLTVSNMSPEDSSIYLCSVEDLGTQYFGAGTRLSVL.

The V gene is TRBV5-6, the J gene TRBJ1-1; D may be TRBD1 (6 bases). The CDR3 is made up of 17 amino acids. Deletions cut 4 bases from V and 0 bases from J, with 19 bases between. CDR1 SGHDT and CDR2 YYEEEE come from the germline V gene. CDR3 DNA sequence: TGTGCCAGCAGCCATGGACAGAGAAAGGTCATGAACACTGAAGCTTTCTTT. Translating gives CASSHGQRKVMNTEAFF.

The chain carries TRBV7-9 and TRBJ2-7; TRBD1 agrees at 7 bases. Germline trimming cut 2 bases from V and 2 bases from J; bases unmatched to any gene: 3. This CDR3 has 14 amino acids. CDR1 is SEHNR and CDR2 is FQNEAQ in the germline V gene (reference sequence). CDR3 sequence: CASSLRDSTYEQYF. The CDR3 coding sequence is TGTGCCAGCAGCTTACGGGACAGCACCTACGAGCAGTACTTC.

V is TRBV2 and J is TRBJ2-5; D is undetermined. Deletions cut 10 bases from V and 5 bases from J, with 11 bases between. Germline CDR1 is SNHLY and CDR2 is FYNNEI. This CDR3 comprises 11 residues. This CDR3 is CATSLTETQYF. DNA of the CDR3: TGTGCCACCTCACTCACGGAGACCCAGTACTTC.

The chain has TRBV7-2 and TRBJ2-7; the match to TRBD2 covers 7 bases. The CDR3 runs to 14 residues. The V gene's germline CDR1 is SGHTA and CDR2 FQGNSA. V lost 5 bases, J lost 2 bases, and 6 bases stayed unmatched. The CDR3 region is CASSPQAGAYEQYF. For the CDR3, the DNA is TGTGCCAGCAGCCCTCAGGCGGGAGCCTACGAGCAGTACTTC.

V usage is TRBV10-3 and J usage is TRBJ2-7, with 8 bases aligning to TRBD2. CDR3 length: 18 amino acids. V lost 2 bases, J lost 3 bases, and 15 bases stayed unmatched. Germline CDR1 ENHRY, CDR2 SYGVKD. The CDR3 DNA is TGTGCCATCAGTGAGAGCGCCCCTTTTAGCGGGAAGATCTACGAGCAGTACTTC. It codes for CAISESAPFSGKIYEQYF.

This clone came up a few times. The genes are TRBV12-5 and TRBJ2-1; no clear D. Germline V gene data show CDR1 as LGHNT and CDR2 as FRNRAP. This CDR3 is 14 amino acids long. Between the trimmed V and J ends, which lost 6 bases and 9 bases, there was a span of 18 bases. The CDR3 DNA sequence: TGTGCTAGTGGCCTACCAACAGTTTCGGTTGAGCAGTTCTTC. Translating gives CASGLPTVSVEQFF.